This TCR beta chain is drawn from a study of shared clonotypes between healthy human individuals. General study findings and limits: Exclusively blood specimens were collected; tissue repertoires likely differ. Larger richness was generally estimated for naive than memory subsets.

Negatively enriched CD4+ T cells were divided by CD45RA into naive and memory. The DNA input per sorted-subset replicate PCR was around 200 ng, corresponding to 25,000 to 30,000 T cell genomes. TCRdb's table, derived via immunoSEQ multiplex PCR, lists solely in-frame clones and lacks some. The data contain 2 million to 2.5 million clones, around 93% of them singletons. A few counts support this clone. Antigen: not known. The CDR3 loop spans 14 amino acids. Germline V gives CDR1 SGHRS, CDR2 YFSETQ. J lost 0 bases, V lost 7 bases, and 0 bases had no gene match. Material for sequencing was naive CD4+ T cells from PBMCs. Subset denoted: CD45RA+ positively selected. V usage is TRBV5-1 and J usage is TRBJ2-2; 10 nucleotides line up with TRBD1. The sequence came from a man younger than 35 in good health. Some clones in this sample may be carry-over from other donors' samples. The CDR3 sequence: CASGQGANTGELFF. Here the CDR3 DNA reads TGCGCCAGCGGACAGGGGGCGAACACCGGGGAGCTGTTTTTT.